A single sample gave rise to the 17 T cell receptor beta chains below, sequenced in a study of STAT5B mutations in CD4+ large granular lymphocyte leukemia. Libraries were prepared by immunoSEQ multiplex PCR; TCRdb keeps only in-frame clonotypes and omits some of them. The repertoire includes 20,000 or so clones, about four fifths of them detected once, and 8.6% sits in the top ten. The sample taken for sequencing was CD4+ T cells from blood buffy coats. These receptors were obtained from a human donor in good health.

This rearrangement joins TRBV6-5 to TRBJ1-1; 8 bases map to TRBD1. Germline CDR1 reads MNHEY; CDR2 reads SVGAGI. The CDR3 totals 15 residues. The trim removed 6 bases at V and 1 base at J, leaving 7 bases unmatched. CDR3 sequence reads: CASSRRQGTNTEAFF. CDR3 coding DNA: TGTGCCAGCAGCCGAAGACAGGGGACGAACACTGAAGCTTTCTTT.

The chain has TRBV5-1 and TRBJ1-5; D gene unclear. V lost 2 bases and J lost 0, with 12 bases in between. Germline V gives CDR1 SGHRS, CDR2 YFSETQ. The CDR3 length is 16 residues. CDR3 residues: CASSFLALHSNQPQHF. CDR3 nucleotides: TGCGCCAGCAGCTTCCTGGCCCTTCATAGCAATCAGCCCCAGCATTTT.

The V call is TRBV2, the J call TRBJ1-6; tentative D call: TRBD1 (5 bases). The CDR3 runs to 13 residues. Trimming left V 7 bases short and J 7 bases short, with 11 bases between. Germline V gene data show CDR1 as SNHLY and CDR2 as FYNNEI. The CDR3 loop is CASTAGFNSPLHF. The CDR3 nucleotides read TGTGCCAGCACGGCAGGGTTCAATTCACCCCTCCACTTT.

The chain is built from TRBV4-2 and TRBJ2-5; D might be TRBD1 or TRBD2, each matching 5 bases. The V and J ends lost 3 bases and 2 bases respectively, with 13 bases between them. The germline gives CDR1 LGHNA, CDR2 YNFKEQ. There are 15 residues in the CDR3. CDR3 DNA: TGTGCCAGCAGCCAGGGGACCCCGGGGCAAGAGACCCAGTACTTC. It codes for CASSQGTPGQETQYF.

This clone was recorded once. The chain uses TRBV27 and TRBJ1-2; 8 positions match TRBD1. The CDR3 covers 14 residues. Germline V CDR1 and CDR2: MNHEY, SMNVEV (reference sequence). The V gene end was trimmed by 5 bases and the J gene end by 4 bases; junction bases not matched to a gene: 6. CDR3 amino acids: CASSTGTGGYGYTF. The CDR3 DNA sequence: TGTGCCAGCAGTACCGGGACAGGAGGCTATGGCTACACCTTC.

In this sample, this clone turned up once. CDR3 region: CASSPGLAGLETQYF. CDR3 nucleotide sequence: TGTGCCAGCAGCCCGGGACTAGCGGGGTTGGAGACCCAGTACTTC. The V gene is TRBV6-1, the J gene TRBJ2-5; 13 bases match TRBD2. The length of the CDR3 is 15 residues. J was trimmed by 5 bases and V by 6 bases; bases with no gene match: 6. Germline values: CDR1 MNHNS, CDR2 SASEGT.

J is TRBJ1-4 and V is TRBV11-3; a weak D match, TRBD1 (6 bases). CDR1 and CDR2 (germline): SGHNT, YENEEA. V was trimmed by 4 bases and J by 5 bases, leaving 20 bases between them. This CDR3 is built from 17 residues. CDR3 DNA sequence: TGTGCCAGCAGCTGCCCTTACAGGGTAACAGGAAATGAAAAACTGTTTTTT. Translation gives CASSCPYRVTGNEKLFF.

The chain uses TRBV6-5 and TRBJ1-6; D may be TRBD1 (6 bases). The CDR3 loop spans 15 amino acids. Trimming removed 6 bases at V and 5 bases at J, with 14 bases between. Per germline, CDR1 MNHEY and CDR2 SVGAGI. The CDR3 protein is CASSRQVMDNSPLHF. The CDR3 bases are TGTGCCAGCAGCCGACAGGTAATGGATAATTCACCCCTCCACTTT.

V is TRBV11-2 and J is TRBJ2-7; 7 bases align to TRBD2. This CDR3 contains 15 residues. After removal of 1 base from V and 2 bases from J, the junction contained 5 bases not matched to a gene. Germline CDR1 is SGHAT and CDR2 is FQNNGV. The CDR3 DNA is TGTGCCAGCAGCTTAGGTTTAGCGGGTACCTACGAGCAGTACTTC. Residues: CASSLGLAGTYEQYF.

This clone was detected only a few times. The chain combines TRBV2 with TRBJ1-1, with no clear D. Germline V gene lookup returns CDR1 SNHLY and CDR2 FYNNEI. This CDR3 is built from 11 residues. The V end lost 7 bases, the J end lost 1 base, and 4 bases lay between the germline ends. CDR3 sequence (DNA): TGTGCCAGCAAGGGGAACACTGAAGCTTTCTTT. It specifies CASKGNTEAFF.

This clone occurred once. The chain recombines TRBV18 with TRBJ2-7; 7 bases are a match to TRBD1. CDR3 length: 17 amino acids. The V gene end was trimmed by 1 base and the J gene end by 0 bases; junction bases not matched to a gene: 9. Germline V gives CDR1 KGHSH, CDR2 LQKENI. The CDR3: CASSPLPTGAGSYEQYF. The CDR3 region has the DNA TGTGCCAGCTCACCACTACCCACAGGGGCCGGCTCCTACGAGCAGTACTTC.

The chain recombines TRBV27 with TRBJ2-1; 11 positions agree with TRBD2. Germline lookup yields CDR1 MNHEY and CDR2 SMNVEV (reference sequence). The CDR3 runs 17 residues. The junction had 11 bases not matched to a gene; V was cut back by 10 bases and J by 0 bases. The CDR3 loop is CATSPASGRISYNEQFF. CDR3 DNA: TGTGCCACCTCCCCGGCTAGCGGGAGGATCTCCTACAATGAGCAGTTCTTC.

This rearrangement joins TRBV19 to TRBJ2-6; D is perhaps TRBD1 (5 bases). Germline values: CDR1 LNHDA, CDR2 SQIVND (reference sequence). V dropped 5 bases and J dropped 3 bases, with 17 bases sitting between them. The CDR3 sequence is 17 residues long. In DNA, the CDR3 is TGTGCCAGTAGTTCAACCCCCCAGGGATATGGGGCCAACGTCCTGACTTTC. Translated, it gives CASSSTPQGYGANVLTF.

This chain connects TRBV18 to TRBJ2-3; TRBD1 matches 10 bases. The CDR3 is made up of 16 amino acids. After removal of 4 bases from V and 3 bases from J, the junction contained 7 bases not matched to a gene. Germline V gives CDR1 KGHSH, CDR2 LQKENI. The CDR3 protein is CASSHVGQGGTDTQYF. The CDR3 region has the DNA TGTGCCAGCTCACACGTCGGACAGGGGGGAACAGATACGCAGTATTTT.

The chain links TRBV5-6 to TRBJ2-3; 12 nucleotides match TRBD2. The CDR3 loop spans 15 amino acids. Losses at the gene ends were 5 bases for V and 4 bases for J; bases not matched to a gene: 5. Germline V gene data show CDR1 as SGHDT and CDR2 as YYEEEE. The CDR3 here is CASRTTSGGADTQYF. The CDR3 nucleotides read TGTGCCAGCAGGACGACTAGCGGGGGAGCAGATACGCAGTATTTT.

The V gene is TRBV20-1, the J gene TRBJ2-3, with D perhaps matching TRBD1 (6 bases). CDR1 and CDR2 from the germline V gene are DFQATT and SNEGSKA (reference sequence). V was cut by 4 bases and J by 4 bases, with 6 bases left in between. This CDR3 contains 11 residues. The CDR3 bases are TGCAGTGCTACAGGGGCAGATACGCAGTATTTT. This sequence encodes CSATGADTQYF.

This clone was seen just once. The CDR3 DNA follows: TGTGCCAGCAGCCGCGGGACAGGGCACTATGGCTACACCTTC. Translated: CASSRGTGHYGYTF. V is TRBV6-5 and J is TRBJ1-2; 9 bases align to TRBD1. Germline V CDR1 and CDR2: MNHEY, SVGAGI. The CDR3 sequence is 14 residues long. Trimming removed 6 bases from V and 3 bases from J; junction bases left unmatched: 5.